The 21 T cell receptor beta chains below were found in one sample sequenced in a study of CDR3 diversity in severe acne. A single record per CDR3 protein comes from TCRdb applying MiXCR to the PCR reads. In the table there are tens of thousands of distinct CDR3 sequences, less than 65% of which are singletons. Source material: blood. The receptors shown here come from a male donor with severe acne vulgaris.

This clonotype occurred many times. The chain joins TRBV4-1 to TRBJ2-7; D remains ambiguous. Trimming pared 1 base from V and 6 bases from J, leaving 7 bases between. This CDR3 contains 12 residues. Germline V gene sequence: CDR1 MGHRA, CDR2 YSYEKL. This chain's CDR3 is CASSQGPGEQYF. CDR3 in DNA: TGCGCCAGCAGCCAAGGTCCGGGCGAGCAGTACTTC.

To note about this clonotype: A junction end diverges from the germline sequence, so it may reflect a read error. This rearrangement joins TRBV9 to TRBJ2-5, with a tentative D call TRBD1 (5 bases). This CDR3 has 14 residues. Germline-derived CDR1 and CDR2 are SGDLS and YYNGEE. CDR3 DNA sequence: TGTGCTAGCAGCACCACCAGGGTAGCAGAGACCCAGTACTTC. Its translation is CASSTTRVAETQYF. Drawing the rest from reference TRBV9 and TRBJ2-5, the complete variable domain is DSGVTQTPKHLITATGQRVTLRCSPRSGDLSVYWYQQSLDQGLQFLIQYYNGEERAKGNILERFSAQQFPDLHSELNLSSLELGDSALYFCASSTTRVAETQYFGPGTRLLVL.

The table lists this clonotype with many counts. The J gene is TRBJ2-6, the V gene TRBV20-1; D call uncertain. Trimming cost V 0 bases and J 0 bases, with 3 bases left between them. This CDR3 is 14 amino acids long. Germline assignment: CDR1 DFQATT and CDR2 SNEGSKA (reference sequence). The CDR3 region is CSARDNSGANVLTF. CDR3 sequence (DNA): TGCAGTGCTAGAGATAACTCTGGGGCCAACGTCCTGACTTTC.

Notes on this clonotype: Germline is not matched at one junction end, which may reflect a read error. The chain combines TRBV5-8 with TRBJ1-1, with 10 nucleotides matching TRBD1. CDR3 length: 14 residues. Per the germline V gene, CDR1 is SGHTS and CDR2 is YDEGEE. CDR3 protein: CASSQGQGDTVAFF. In DNA, the CDR3 is TGTGCCAGCAGCCAAGGACAGGGGGACACTGTAGCTTTCTTT.

The gene calls are TRBV6-4 and TRBJ2-7; 13 bases align to TRBD2. Germline values: CDR1 MRHNA, CDR2 SNTAGT. The CDR3 totals 14 residues. V shed 7 bases, J shed 2 bases, and the junction held 2 bases outside the gene matches. The CDR3 is CASNGTSGTYEQYF. CDR3 DNA sequence: TGTGCCAGCAACGGGACTAGCGGGACCTACGAGCAGTACTTC.

CDR3 protein: CASSVEGLAGGIYNEQFF. CDR3 coding DNA: TGTGCCAGCAGCGTAGAAGGACTAGCGGGAGGTATCTACAATGAGCAGTTCTTC. The V and J genes are TRBV9 and TRBJ2-1; 14 bases are shared with TRBD2. Trimming at V came to 0 bases and at J to 3 bases, leaving 5 bases not matched to a gene. CDR1 is SGDLS, CDR2 YYNGEE, per germline. The CDR3 is 18 residues long.

This clonotype was observed a few times. The chain joins TRBV29-1 to TRBJ2-7; tentative D call: TRBD2 (5 bases). This CDR3 is built from 11 residues. Germline V CDR1 and CDR2: SQVTM, ANQGSEA. CDR3 protein: CGVEEGYEQYV. The CDR3 region has the DNA TGCGGCGTTGAAGAGGGTTACGAGCAGTACGTC.

Details on this clonotype: The limits of the CDR3 on the DNA are not certain, so only TCRdb's listed CDR3 is given. The chain uses TRBV7-9 and TRBJ2-1; the table's D gene call, TRBD2, was not cross checked with the DNA. Germline CDR1 and CDR2: SEHNR and FQNEAQ (reference sequence). The CDR3 spans 21 amino acids, including both terminal residues. This CDR3 reads CASSSLLLCHQNPGLVNEQFF.

This clonotype appeared many times. CDR3 amino acids: CAHRTGRALGANVLTF. The DNA of the CDR3 is TGTGCCCACCGGACAGGTCGGGCTCTCGGGGCCAACGTCCTGACTTTC. The chain combines TRBV30 with TRBJ2-6; 7 bases fit TRBD1. The CDR3 is made up of 16 amino acids. Germline assignment: CDR1 GTSNPN and CDR2 SVGIG (reference sequence). The J segment lost 4 bases and the V segment lost 8 bases, leaving 14 bases of the junction unmatched.

This clonotype was found many times. This chain joins TRBV10-2 and TRBJ2-7, with D unclear. Per the germline V gene, CDR1 is WSHSY and CDR2 is SAAADI. This CDR3 has 11 amino acids. V dropped 8 bases and J dropped 5 bases, with 10 bases sitting between them. CDR3 region: CASQDVDEQYV. In nucleotides, the CDR3 is TGCGCCAGCCAGGACGTAGACGAGCAGTACGTC.

V is TRBV12-3 or TRBV12-4 and J is TRBJ1-1, with 9 bases identical to TRBD1. The CDR3 is 13 amino acids. V shed 11 bases and J 3 bases; nucleotides not matched to a gene: 7. CDR3 sequence: CAVRDRVHTEAFF. The CDR3 DNA reads as TGTGCCGTCCGGGACAGGGTGCACACTGAAGCTTTCTTT.

This clonotype was picked up a small number of times. The chain links TRBV5-1 to TRBJ2-5; no reliable D call. CDR3 length: 13 residues. Germline V gives CDR1 SGHRS, CDR2 YFSETQ. V gave up 0 bases and J gave up 5 bases, with 8 bases separating them. CDR3 residues: CASSLGVEETQYF. The DNA for the CDR3 is TGCGCCAGCAGCTTGGGAGTGGAGGAGACCCAGTACTTC.

The chain couples TRBV20-1 to TRBJ2-3, with 10 positions matching TRBD2. Germline V CDR1 and CDR2: DFQATT, SNEGSKA (reference sequence). After removal of 4 bases from V and 2 bases from J, the junction contained 18 bases not matched to a gene. The CDR3 spans 19 residues. The CDR3 DNA reads as TGCAGTGCTACCACCAGTGATTTTGTGACTAGCGGGCACACAGATACGCAGTATTTT. It codes for CSATTSDFVTSGHTDTQYF.

This clonotype was observed at least ten times. The chain has TRBV10-1 and TRBJ2-1, with a possible D match to TRBD1 (5 bases). Germline V CDR1 and CDR2: WNHNN, SYGVQD (reference sequence). V lost 2 bases to trimming and J lost 7 bases, with 12 bases between them. The CDR3 contains 14 residues. The chain's CDR3 is CASSEAGTGNEQFF. The CDR3 DNA reads as TGCGCCAGCAGTGAGGCAGGTACAGGTAATGAGCAGTTCTTC.

V is TRBV29-1 and J is TRBJ2-3; 9 positions agree with TRBD2. The CDR3 is 16 residues long. Germline V lookup: CDR1 SQVTM, CDR2 ANQGSEA. CDR3 sequence (DNA): TGCAGTGATACCACAGGGACTAGCTTGGACGCAGATACGCAGTATTTT. Its translation is CSDTTGTSLDADTQYF.

The sample holds many counts of this clonotype. This chain links TRBV12-3 or TRBV12-4 with TRBJ1-1; no clear D gene. The germline V and J ends were trimmed by 4 bases and 3 bases, with 9 bases remaining between them. This CDR3 spans 13 amino acids. CDR3 loop: CASSYSRDTEAFF. The CDR3 DNA sequence: TGTGCCAGCAGTTACTCTCGGGACACTGAAGCTTTCTTT.

This clonotype was observed many times. The J gene is TRBJ1-1, the V gene TRBV20-1; TRBD1 might be the D (5 bases). The length of the CDR3 is 12 residues. Germline values: CDR1 DFQATT, CDR2 SNEGSKA (reference sequence). The CDR3, as DNA: TGCCTTGCCGGGGCGGCCAACACTGAAGCTTTCTTT. Its protein product is CLAGAANTEAFF.

For this clonotype: Since no conserved phenylalanine or tryptophan closes the CDR3, a read error is the likely cause. This sequence joins TRBV5-8 and TRBJ2-7; the match to TRBD2 covers 12 bases. The junction had 7 bases not matched to a gene; V was cut back by 5 bases and J by 1 base. The CDR3 loop spans 16 amino acids. The germline gives CDR1 SGHTS, CDR2 YDEGEE. CDR3 sequence reads: CASREMTSGSSYEQYL. For the CDR3, the DNA is TGTGCCAGCAGAGAAATGACTAGCGGGAGTTCCTACGAGCAGTACCTC.

This clonotype was found many times. V and J are TRBV9 and TRBJ1-3, with D hard to call. The CDR3 has 13 amino acids. V shed 3 bases and J shed 0 bases, with 4 bases lying between them. The germline CDR1 and CDR2 sequences are SGDLS and YYNGEE. CDR3 amino acids: CASSANSGNTIYF. In nucleotides, the CDR3 is TGTGCCAGCAGCGCTAACTCTGGAAACACCATATATTTT.

In this sample, this clonotype turned up many times. The rearrangement uses TRBV6-4 and TRBJ2-1, with D unclear. The ends were cut back, 0 bases at V and 8 bases at J, with 11 bases in the middle. The germline gives CDR1 MRHNA, CDR2 SNTAGT. CDR3 length: 14 amino acids. The CDR3 reads CASSDSSQADEQFF. DNA of the CDR3: TGTGCCAGCAGTGACTCGAGTCAGGCCGATGAGCAGTTCTTC.

This chain connects TRBV5-4 to TRBJ2-7; 7 bases align to TRBD2. CDR3 length: 13 residues. The V and J ends lost 0 bases and 5 bases, in that order; junction bases with no gene match: 2. Per germline, CDR1 SGHNT and CDR2 YYREEE (reference sequence). In nucleotides, the CDR3 is TGTGCCAGCAGCTTGGGAGCGGGGAACGAGCAGTACTTC. This encodes CASSLGAGNEQYF.